This TCR beta chain was profiled in a study of blood T cell repertoires in COVID-19. About the study: Italy, Spain and the United States were the sources of the convalescent and acute COVID-19 samples.

V lost 9 bases, J lost 4 bases, and 12 bases lay in between. The CDR3 extends over 13 amino acids. Germline CDR1 MNHEY, CDR2 SVGAGI. Repertoires were generated with immunoSEQ multiplex PCR, while TCRdb's copy carries only in-frame clones and drops some. The repertoire holds 140,000 or so clones, with roughly 80% as singletons. This sequence was found in a woman under 30 who had been exposed to COVID-19. V and J are TRBV6-5 and TRBJ2-2; a weak D match, TRBD2 (6 bases). Specimen: PBMCs or T cells enriched from blood (not recorded which). CDR3 region: CASQGSGTGELFF. CDR3 nucleotides: TGTGCCAGTCAGGGTAGCGGCACCGGGGAGCTGTTTTTT.